This T cell receptor beta chain was sequenced during a study of PD-1 and CTLA-4 blockade in melanoma. Germline assignment: CDR1 MNHEY and CDR2 SVGAGI. CDR3 length: 16 residues. V was trimmed by 4 bases and J by 5 bases, leaving 20 bases between them. Clones were read by immunoSEQ multiplex PCR, and TCRdb kept only the in-frame ones, dropping some. Of some 21,000 clones in the sample, more than 70% were seen once. The material was CD8+ T cells from peripheral blood, obtained before anti-PD-1 treatment. This clonotype originated in a human donor with melanoma. J is TRBJ2-5 and V is TRBV6-5; D possibly matches TRBD1 or TRBD2 (5 bases each). The CDR3 nucleotides are TGTGCCAGCAGTTTTCTCGGGACCGATGGGCAGGAGACCCAGTACTTC. This translates into CASSFLGTDGQETQYF.